The 20 T cell receptor beta chains reported below all come from one sample, sequenced in a study of blood T cell repertoires in COVID-19. Generated by immunoSEQ multiplex PCR, the TCRdb table keeps only in-frame clones and is missing some. The profile shows 250,000 to 300,000 clones, 80% to 90% of them singletons. The specimen was peripheral blood. The source of these receptors is a man aged 35 to 55 with acute or convalescent COVID-19.

The rearrangement links TRBV10-3 to TRBJ2-2, with 8 bases that match TRBD1. The V and J ends lost 0 bases and 4 bases, in that order; junction bases with no gene match: 4. The CDR3 loop spans 16 amino acids. From germline, CDR1 is ENHRY and CDR2 SYGVKD. As DNA, the CDR3 is TGTGCCATCAGTGAGTCACCAGGGGGCGGCACCGGGGAGCTGTTTTTT. It yields the protein CAISESPGGGTGELFF.

The chain couples TRBV12-3 or TRBV12-4 to TRBJ1-1; perhaps TRBD1 as D (5 bases). Trimming removed 2 bases at V and 4 bases at J, with 8 bases between. The CDR3 has 13 residues. The CDR3 DNA sequence: TGTGCCAGCAGTTTACAGGGTGTCACTGAAGCTTTCTTT. Residues: CASSLQGVTEAFF.

A few counts support this clone. The chain has TRBV19 and TRBJ2-4; D might be TRBD1 (6 bases). Trimming left V 5 bases short and J 0 bases short, with 17 bases between. Germline-derived CDR1 and CDR2 are LNHDA and SQIVND (reference sequence). This CDR3 spans 17 amino acids. The CDR3 DNA is TGTGCCAGTAGTCAAGGACAGTATCTTCTAGCCAAAAACATTCAGTACTTC. It is translated as CASSQGQYLLAKNIQYF.

The chain joins TRBV20-1 to TRBJ1-6; 9 positions match TRBD1. V was pared by 3 bases and J by 12 bases, with 18 bases of the junction left unmatched. Germline lookup yields CDR1 DFQATT and CDR2 SNEGSKA (reference sequence). The CDR3 sequence is 17 residues long. The CDR3 region has the DNA TGCAGTGCTAGTCGGGGACCTCGGACAGGGGTGTGGGGACCCCTCCACTTT. This sequence encodes CSASRGPRTGVWGPLHF.

The table lists this clone with a few counts. The chain joins TRBV7-2 to TRBJ1-6; D uncertain. The CDR3 is 13 amino acids. Trimming stripped 0 bases from V and 10 bases from J, with 7 bases between. Germline V gene sequence: CDR1 SGHTA, CDR2 FQGNSA. The CDR3 sequence: CASSLARESPLHF. The CDR3 nucleotides are TGTGCCAGCAGCTTAGCACGGGAATCACCCCTCCACTTT.

The chain combines TRBV3-1 (or the pseudogene TRBV3-2) with TRBJ2-3; maybe TRBD2 (5 bases). Germline loops: CDR1 LGHDT, CDR2 YNNKEL (reference sequence). The CDR3 is made up of 13 amino acids. Trimming left V 3 bases short and J 1 base short, with 5 bases between. CDR3 in DNA: TGTGCCAGCAGCCACGGGGGCACAGATACGCAGTATTTT. Its translation: CASSHGGTDTQYF.

The gene calls are TRBV2 and TRBJ2-7; the D is unclear. The CDR3 loop spans 14 amino acids. V lost 8 bases to trimming and J lost 0 bases, with 14 bases between them. Germline V gene data show CDR1 as SNHLY and CDR2 as FYNNEI. The CDR3 reads CASGQGRNSYEQYF. For the CDR3, the DNA is TGTGCCAGCGGTCAAGGGCGGAACTCCTACGAGCAGTACTTC.

This chain links TRBV4-1 with TRBJ2-1; 10 positions match TRBD2. The germline V gene encodes CDR1 MGHRA and CDR2 YSYEKL. This CDR3 is built from 16 residues. Trimming took 2 bases from V and 4 from J; bases not matched to a gene: 5. CDR3 in DNA: TGCGCCAGCAGCCAACCCGGACTAGCGGATTACAATGAGCAGTTCTTC. Translation: CASSQPGLADYNEQFF.

CDR3 sequence: CAWSGLVYGYTF. The CDR3, as DNA: TGTGCCTGGAGCGGACTCGTTTATGGCTACACCTTC. The chain uses TRBV30 and TRBJ1-2; D is undetermined. The germline gives CDR1 GTSNPN, CDR2 SVGIG (reference sequence). This CDR3 region has 12 residues. V was trimmed by 3 bases and J by 5 bases, leaving 10 bases between them.

V usage is TRBV7-2 and J usage is TRBJ1-1; D is unresolved. V was cut by 3 bases and J by 0 bases, with 11 bases left in between. This CDR3 is built from 15 residues. The germline gives CDR1 SGHTA, CDR2 FQGNSA. This CDR3 is CASSFGRPLNTEAFF. CDR3 nucleotide sequence: TGTGCCAGCAGCTTCGGGAGGCCATTGAACACTGAAGCTTTCTTT.

V and J are TRBV2 and TRBJ1-1; D is unclear. From germline, CDR1 is SNHLY and CDR2 FYNNEI. This CDR3 has 13 residues. V dropped 6 bases and J dropped 6 bases, with 14 bases sitting between them. The CDR3 coding sequence is TGTGCCAGCAGCCTCGGGTCCCAGCCTGAAGCTTTCTTT. Protein sequence: CASSLGSQPEAFF.

The J gene is TRBJ2-2, the V gene TRBV19; D remains ambiguous. Germline-derived CDR1 and CDR2 are LNHDA and SQIVND (reference sequence). V shed 10 bases and J shed 12 bases, with 18 bases lying between them. The CDR3 runs to 12 residues. CDR3 DNA: TGTGCCACTACAGACGGCCCCCAGCAGCTGTTTTTT. Residues: CATTDGPQQLFF.

CDR3 coding DNA: TGTGCCAGCAGCGGCGCAGGGGGCTATGGCTACACCTTC. It codes for CASSGAGGYGYTF. V is TRBV5-4 and J is TRBJ1-2, with TRBD1 identical over 7 bases. The CDR3 contains 13 residues. V shed 4 bases, J shed 4 bases, and the junction held 4 bases outside the gene matches. The germline V gene has CDR1 SGHNT and CDR2 YYREEE (reference sequence).

The V call is TRBV7-9, the J call TRBJ2-1, with TRBD1 identical over 7 bases. Germline-derived CDR1 and CDR2 are SEHNR and FQNEAQ (reference sequence). The length of the CDR3 is 15 residues. V was pared by 3 bases and J by 4 bases, with 6 bases of the junction left unmatched. The CDR3 DNA reads TGTGCCAGCAGCTTGCCCGGGACAGTGTACAATGAGCAGTTCTTC. This encodes CASSLPGTVYNEQFF.

The chain is built from TRBV6-5 and TRBJ1-1; 8 nucleotides agree with TRBD1. The CDR3 is 14 amino acids. Germline assignment: CDR1 MNHEY and CDR2 SVGAGI. Trimming removed 2 bases from V and 4 bases from J; junction bases left unmatched: 3. CDR3 nucleotides: TGTGCCAGCAGTTACGACAGGGGACGCACTGAAGCTTTCTTT. Its translation: CASSYDRGRTEAFF.

The V and J genes are TRBV3-1 (or the pseudogene TRBV3-2) and TRBJ2-7, with a weak D call TRBD1 (6 bases). The germline V and J ends were trimmed by 1 base and 3 bases, with 10 bases remaining between them. CDR3 length equals 14 residues. CDR1 LGHDT and CDR2 YNNKEL come from the germline V gene (reference sequence). The CDR3 region is CASSQAGVGYEQYF. The CDR3 DNA follows: TGTGCCAGCAGCCAAGCAGGGGTTGGCTACGAGCAGTACTTC.

V usage is TRBV2 and J usage is TRBJ1-2; 8 bases fit TRBD1. Unmatched junction bases numbered 7, after V lost 7 bases and J lost 6 bases. The CDR3 length is 13 residues. The germline gives CDR1 SNHLY, CDR2 FYNNEI. The CDR3 loop reads CASTPDRGDGYTF. The CDR3 nucleotides are TGTGCCAGCACCCCTGACAGGGGTGATGGCTACACCTTC.

The V and J genes are TRBV10-3 and TRBJ1-3; the match to TRBD1 covers 7 bases. V gave up 0 bases and J gave up 2 bases; unmatched junction bases: 4. The CDR3 has 16 amino acids. Looked up from germline, CDR1 is ENHRY and CDR2 is SYGVKD. For the CDR3, the DNA is TGTGCCATCAGTGAGTCAGGGGGACAGACTGGAAACACCATATATTTT. It encodes CAISESGGQTGNTIYF.

The V gene is TRBV27, the J gene TRBJ1-6, with D unclear. Germline V CDR1 and CDR2: MNHEY, SMNVEV (reference sequence). CDR3 size: 17 residues. V gave up 5 bases and J gave up 0 bases, with 14 bases separating them. The CDR3 loop is CASSPLLGGSYNSPLHF. The CDR3 bases are TGTGCCAGCAGTCCTCTCCTCGGTGGCTCCTATAATTCACCCCTCCACTTT.

The V and J genes are TRBV11-2 and TRBJ2-1; no firm D call. The length of the CDR3 is 14 residues. Germline V gene lookup returns CDR1 SGHAT and CDR2 FQNNGV. Trimming shortened V by 2 bases and J by 7 bases, and 12 bases separated the two germline ends. CDR3 nucleotides: TGTGCCAGCAGCTTATCTCCATACTGGAATGAGCAGTTCTTC. As protein: CASSLSPYWNEQFF. Full variable domain (missing parts from reference TRBV11-2 and TRBJ2-1): EAGVAQSPRYKIIEKRQSVAFWCNPISGHATLYWYQQILGQGPKLLIQFQNNGVVDDSQLPKDRFSAERLKGVDSTLKIQPAKLEDSAVYLCASSLSPYWNEQFFGPGTRLTVL.